One T cell receptor (beta chain) is described in this entry. Antigen specificity is unknown. The data derive from a study of shared clonotypes between healthy human individuals. The wider study: Researchers drew samples from a couple of women and a few men aged 18 to 49. CD4 naive cells filled three plates per donor, CD4 memory three, CD8 naive two and CD8 memory one.

The method was immunoSEQ multiplex PCR; TCRdb's version includes in-frame clones alone and lacks a portion of them. There are 2 million to 2.5 million clones in the sample; around 95% occur only once, and roughly 0.13% lies in the top ten. Findings and caveats of the study: Unshared clonotypes carried lower generation probabilities than those common to all four donors. Donor clonotype sharing was expected to depend on sequencing depth.

CDR1 is MDHEN and CDR2 is SYDVKM in the germline V gene. V lost 1 base, J lost 4 bases, and 8 bases lay in between. The CDR3 is 14 amino acids. This receptor was identified in a man younger than 35 in good health. The sample was naive CD4+ T cells sorted from blood. This sample's subset: CD45RA+ positively selected. The gene calls are TRBV28 and TRBJ1-5, with D hard to call. The CDR3 DNA reads TGTGCCAGCAGTTTATTCATCACGAATCAGCCCCAGCATTTT. Translation: CASSLFITNQPQHF.